Listed here is a single T cell receptor beta chain. The data stem from a study of brain T cells in children with intractable seizures. Germline CDR1 is SEHNR and CDR2 is FQNEAQ (reference sequence). J gave up 4 bases and V 5 bases, and 7 bases lay outside the gene matches. The CDR3 length is 14 residues. The sequenced cases were selected for having the highest brain T cell transcript signatures. Patients received at least one anti-epileptic drug before surgery. Measured with immunoSEQ multiplex PCR; TCRdb has only the in-frame clones, and not every one. The sample lists some 62,000 clones, more than 95% occurring once.

The V call is TRBV7-9, the J call TRBJ1-2, with 7 nucleotides matching TRBD1. Here the sequenced sample was peripheral blood, taken at surgery. This clonotype was obtained from a boy in the first two years of life with focal cortical dysplasia and intractable seizures. The CDR3 DNA follows: TGTGCCAGCAGCCCCTGGGACAGACTCTATGGCTACACCTTC. It translates to CASSPWDRLYGYTF.